This T cell receptor beta chain was obtained from a study of Ad26.COV2.S vaccination and SARS-CoV-2 variants. Points from the study as a whole: Vaccine recipients and placebo recipients showed similar non-spike TCR breadth.

As for this clone: The antigen is not known.

Documented treatment: around 19 received Ad26.COV2.S at low or high dose, single or two shots; five or six received placebo; per-sample allocation not given. The investigators took samples on day 63 after the first vaccine or placebo injection. Assay: immunoSEQ multiplex PCR; the TCRdb copy retains only in-frame clones and omits some. Here the sample spans around 340,000 clones, approximately 86% being singletons. The specimen comprised peripheral blood, sampled in a trial of Ad26.COV2.S vaccine versus placebo. The TCR originated in a person between 18 and 65 years old who received the Ad26.COV2.S COVID-19 vaccine or a placebo.

CDR3: CASSFPFTDTQYF. CDR3 nucleotide sequence: TGTGCCAGCAGCTTCCCCTTCACAGATACGCAGTATTTT. The chain joins TRBV13 to TRBJ2-3; D gene uncertain. The V gene lost 3 bases and the J gene lost 2 bases, with 6 bases spanning the gap. The germline CDR1 and CDR2 sequences are PRHDT and FYEKMQ (reference sequence). This CDR3 spans 13 amino acids.